A selection of T cell receptor beta chains follows, all from one sample in a study of T cell responses to AZD1222 COVID-19 vaccine. Clones were read by immunoSEQ multiplex PCR, and TCRdb kept only the in-frame ones, dropping some. The sample lists around 81,000 clones; roughly 90% were seen once. The material was peripheral blood, obtained 28 days after the second AZD1222 dose. The source of these receptors is an adult who received the AZD1222 COVID-19 vaccine. The CDR3 runs from the conserved cysteine through the conserved F or W. The D gene is left open where the match is weak. Size values are once, few and many counts, or a class for expanded clones, and some rows have none.

cdr3_aa cdr3_nt clone_size v_call d_call j_call
CASSFPGQILETQYF TGTGCCAGCAGCTTTCCGGGACAAATTTTGGAGACCCAGTACTTC NA TRBV7-9 NA TRBJ2-5
CASSQDRWGNQPQHF TGCGCCAGCAGCCAAGATCGCTGGGGCAATCAGCCCCAGCATTTT once TRBV4-3 NA TRBJ1-5
CASSYGQANTGELFF TGTGCCAGCAGTTACGGCCAAGCGAACACCGGGGAGCTGTTTTTT NA TRBV6-5 NA TRBJ2-2
CASSVTGPGTQYF TGTGCCAGCAGCGTGACAGGTCCTGGGACCCAGTACTTC NA TRBV7-9 NA TRBJ2-5
CASSGQGNTGELFF TGCGCCAGCAGTGGACAGGGGAACACCGGGGAGCTGTTTTTT NA TRBV10-2 TRBD1 TRBJ2-2
CASSSGTGGTNSNQPQHF TGTGCCAGCAGCTCCGGGACAGGGGGTACGAATAGCAATCAGCCCCAGCATTTT NA TRBV5-8 TRBD1 TRBJ1-5
CASSLDRSSYEQYF TGCGCCAGCAGCTTGGATAGAAGCTCCTACGAGCAGTACTTC NA TRBV5-1 NA TRBJ2-7
CAISDPLAGVGDTQYF TGTGCCATCAGTGATCCCCTAGCGGGAGTAGGGGATACGCAGTATTTT NA TRBV10-3 TRBD2 TRBJ2-3
CASSKDRGAMNTEAFF TGTGCCAGTAGTAAGGACAGGGGTGCCATGAACACTGAAGCTTTCTTT NA TRBV19 TRBD1 TRBJ1-1
CASSIIMNTEAFF TGTGCCAGTAGTATTATCATGAACACTGAAGCTTTCTTT NA TRBV19 NA TRBJ1-1
CASSYSSRYGYTF TGTGCCAGCAGTTACTCGTCACGCTATGGCTACACCTTC once TRBV6-5 NA TRBJ1-2
CASSLDPPQSPLHF TGTGCCAGCAGCTTAGACCCACCCCAATCACCCCTCCACTTT NA TRBV7-2 NA TRBJ1-6
CASSLVVGGQETQYF TGTGCCAGCAGCTTAGTTGTGGGGGGGCAAGAGACCCAGTACTTC NA TRBV11-2 TRBD2 TRBJ2-5
CASSGQRDSPLHF TGCGCCAGCAGTGGGCAGAGGGATTCACCCCTCCACTTT NA TRBV10-1 NA TRBJ1-6
CASSSRTSGTLYNEQFF TGTGCCAGCAGCTCCCGGACTAGCGGGACCCTATACAATGAGCAGTTCTTC NA TRBV13 TRBD2 TRBJ2-1
CASSLTSGSYDNEQFF TGTGCCAGCAGTCTCACTAGCGGGTCGTACGACAATGAGCAGTTCTTC NA TRBV27 TRBD2 TRBJ2-1
CASSNRAWGKWETQYF TGTGCCAGCAGCAATCGAGCCTGGGGGAAATGGGAGACCCAGTACTTC NA TRBV28 NA TRBJ2-5
CASSLGQGNYGYTF TGTGCCAGCAGCTTAGGGCAGGGTAACTATGGCTACACCTTC NA TRBV7-8 NA TRBJ1-2
CASRHGGFGQPQHF TGTGCCAGCAGGCACGGGGGGTTCGGTCAGCCCCAGCATTTT NA TRBV28 NA TRBJ1-5
CASSLIFDLDKVGNVLTF TGTGCCAGCAGCCTAATATTCGATCTCGACAAAGTCGGCAACGTCCTGACTTTC few TRBV11-3 NA TRBJ2-6
CASSPQLALSYNEQFF TGTGCCAGCAGCCCCCAACTAGCGCTGTCCTACAATGAGCAGTTCTTC NA TRBV9 TRBD2 TRBJ2-1
CASSLDINQPQHF TGTGCCAGCAGCTTAGATATCAATCAGCCCCAGCATTTT NA TRBV11-2 NA TRBJ1-5
CASSQGFDRVYGYTF TGTGCCAGCAGCCAAGGTTTTGACAGGGTTTATGGCTACACCTTC NA TRBV3-1/TRBV3-2 TRBD1 TRBJ1-2
CASSPGPNQPQHF TGCGCCAGCAGTCCGGGGCCAAATCAGCCCCAGCATTTT once TRBV10-1 NA TRBJ1-5
CASNPRGADEKLFF TGTGCCAGCAACCCACGGGGGGCGGACGAAAAACTGTTTTTT NA TRBV6-5 NA TRBJ1-4
CASSVGEGGYEQYF TGTGCCAGCAGCGTAGGGGAGGGCGGCTACGAGCAGTACTTC NA TRBV9 TRBD2 TRBJ2-7
CASSVTGITGTEQYF TGTGCCAGCAGCGTGACTGGAATTACAGGGACGGAGCAGTACTTC NA TRBV9 NA TRBJ2-7